This entry lists 28 T cell receptor beta chains sequenced from one sample in a study of graft-versus-host responses after intestinal transplantation. The table came from immunoSEQ multiplex PCR; TCRdb's copy has only in-frame clones and leaves some out. The sample holds roughly 9,000 clones, roughly 31% seen once. The sample in question was alloreactive CD4+ T cells from a mixed lymphocyte reaction culture, obtained before intestinal transplant. Described subset: CFSE-low proliferating T cells sorted from approximately six-day pre-transplant mixed lymphocyte reaction (GvH or HvG direction). The source of these receptors is a human patient who received an intestinal transplant.

This clone was observed a handful of times. The chain employs TRBV2 and TRBJ2-1; tentatively, D is TRBD1 (7 bases). Germline V gene sequence: CDR1 SNHLY, CDR2 FYNNEI. Trimming removed 6 bases at V and 3 bases at J, with 15 bases between. This CDR3 spans 15 amino acids. The CDR3 protein is CASSIQGTGYNEQFF. CDR3 nucleotides: TGTGCCAGCAGCATACAGGGGACTGGCTACAATGAGCAGTTCTTC.

The chain links TRBV6-6 to TRBJ2-2, with 7 bases matching TRBD2. The CDR3 contains 14 residues. Germline V gene sequence: CDR1 MNHNY, CDR2 SVGAGI (reference sequence). V gave up 9 bases and J gave up 1 base; unmatched junction bases: 5. DNA of the CDR3: TGTGCCAGTAAAAGGACTAGGAACACCGGGGAGCTGTTTTTT. Encoded protein: CASKRTRNTGELFF.

This clone occurred a few times. V and J are TRBV7-9 and TRBJ2-7, with a weak D call TRBD2 (5 bases). Germline V gives CDR1 SEHNR, CDR2 FQNEAQ (reference sequence). This CDR3 is built from 11 residues. With 7 bases removed from V and 6 bases from J, the gap between germline ends came to 10 bases. In DNA form, the CDR3 reads TGTGCCAGCACGAGGGCGGGCGAGCAGTACTTC. Its protein product is CASTRAGEQYF.

By its share, this clone is medium-sized. The chain has TRBV6-5 and TRBJ2-7, with D perhaps matching TRBD1 (6 bases). The CDR3 loop spans 15 amino acids. The V and J ends lost 4 bases and 2 bases respectively, with 15 bases between them. CDR1 MNHEY and CDR2 SVGAGI come from the germline V gene. The CDR3 protein is CASSSRYRATYEQYF. CDR3 DNA sequence: TGTGCCAGCAGTTCTCGATACAGGGCAACCTACGAGCAGTACTTC.

This clone was found a few times. The chain employs TRBV19 and TRBJ1-1; possibly TRBD1 for D (6 bases). Trimming removed 7 bases at V and 5 bases at J, with 23 bases between. CDR1 is LNHDA and CDR2 is SQIVND in the germline V gene (reference sequence). The CDR3 loop spans 16 amino acids. The CDR3 DNA follows: TGTGCCAGTAAGTCAACCCTGGGGGCGAGGGGAACTGAAGCTTTCTTT. It translates to CASKSTLGARGTEAFF.

This chain connects TRBV6-1 to TRBJ2-7; D possibly corresponds to TRBD1 (6 bases). Germline V gene sequence: CDR1 MNHNS, CDR2 SASEGT. The CDR3 loop spans 15 amino acids. V was trimmed by 8 bases and J by 4 bases, leaving 21 bases between them. The CDR3 sequence is CASRDRTPLQYEQYF. The CDR3 DNA follows: TGTGCCAGCCGAGACAGGACCCCGCTTCAGTACGAGCAGTACTTC.

The chain joins TRBV2 to TRBJ2-7; a weak D match, TRBD1 (5 bases). The germline V gene has CDR1 SNHLY and CDR2 FYNNEI. The CDR3 has 14 amino acids. V gave up 10 bases and J gave up 2 bases, with 18 bases separating them. CDR3 protein: CATAVDGAAYEQYF. In nucleotides, the CDR3 is TGTGCCACCGCCGTTGATGGGGCCGCCTACGAGCAGTACTTC.

This clone was seen a handful of times. The chain joins TRBV7-9 to TRBJ2-7; 8 nucleotides match TRBD1. The CDR3 covers 14 residues. Germline trimming cut 5 bases from V and 3 bases from J; bases unmatched to any gene: 6. Germline V gene data show CDR1 as SEHNR and CDR2 as FQNEAQ (reference sequence). The CDR3: CASSPGRGLYEQYF. The CDR3 DNA sequence: TGTGCCAGCAGCCCGGGCAGGGGGCTCTACGAGCAGTACTTC.

The chain is built from TRBV4-1 and TRBJ1-2; the match to TRBD1 covers 10 bases. V lost 4 bases and J lost 7; bases outside the gene matches: 15. Germline V gives CDR1 MGHRA, CDR2 YSYEKL. This CDR3 is built from 17 residues. The CDR3 spells CASSRAPWTGGRVGYTF. The CDR3 DNA follows: TGCGCCAGCAGCCGAGCGCCGTGGACAGGGGGTAGGGTTGGCTACACCTTC.

There are a few counts of this clone. The chain uses TRBV28 and TRBJ2-5; 8 bases fit TRBD2. With V trimmed by 7 bases and J by 4 bases, 17 bases remained unmatched. Germline loops: CDR1 MDHEN, CDR2 SYDVKM. CDR3 length equals 17 residues. The CDR3 loop is CASTSTFGRAMRETQYF. CDR3 DNA: TGTGCCAGCACCTCTACGTTCGGGAGGGCCATGAGAGAGACCCAGTACTTC.

The gene calls are TRBV12-5 and TRBJ1-6; weak D call: TRBD1 (5 bases). The V gene's germline CDR1 is LGHNT and CDR2 FRNRAP. The CDR3 length is 16 residues. Trimming cost V 0 bases and J 9 bases, with 15 bases left between them. The CDR3 loop is CASGLVAGQGTSPLHF. DNA for the CDR3: TGTGCTAGTGGTTTGGTAGCTGGGCAGGGCACTTCACCCCTCCACTTT.

The chain couples TRBV11-2 to TRBJ2-2, with 10 bases identical to TRBD1. V dropped 3 bases and J dropped 2; count of bases not matched to a gene: 0. From germline, CDR1 is SGHAT and CDR2 FQNNGV. This CDR3 is 15 amino acids long. Here the CDR3 reads CASSLTGGNTGELFF. CDR3 nucleotide sequence: TGTGCCAGCAGCTTGACAGGGGGCAACACCGGGGAGCTGTTTTTT. Full variable domain (outside the CDR3, taken from reference TRBV11-2 and TRBJ2-2): EAGVAQSPRYKIIEKRQSVAFWCNPISGHATLYWYQQILGQGPKLLIQFQNNGVVDDSQLPKDRFSAERLKGVDSTLKIQPAKLEDSAVYLCASSLTGGNTGELFFGEGSRLTVL.

By frequency in the sample, this clone is medium-sized. V gene TRBV6-5 combines with J gene TRBJ1-5, with 10 bases identical to TRBD1. V shed 5 bases, J shed 6 bases, and the junction held 4 bases outside the gene matches. The germline gives CDR1 MNHEY, CDR2 SVGAGI. CDR3 length: 14 residues. CDR3 amino acids: CASSRQGAGQPQHF. For the CDR3, the DNA is TGTGCCAGCAGTCGACAGGGGGCGGGTCAGCCCCAGCATTTT.

V gene TRBV19 combines with J gene TRBJ2-5; 10 nucleotides align to TRBD2. The J call is doubtful: the DNA matches TRBJ2-7 better. Germline loops: CDR1 LNHDA, CDR2 SQIVND (reference sequence). The CDR3 has 15 amino acids. CDR3 residues: CASSISLAGGYEQYF. The CDR3 DNA reads TGTGCCAGTAGTATATCCTTAGCGGGGGGATACGAGCAGTACTTC.

The chain links TRBV5-4 to TRBJ2-5, with 10 bases aligning to TRBD2. V gave up 1 base and J gave up 5 bases; unmatched junction bases: 8. This CDR3 comprises 16 residues. Germline V lookup: CDR1 SGHNT, CDR2 YYREEE (reference sequence). CDR3 in DNA: TGTGCCAGCAGCTTGACTAGCGGGAAGGGTGGGGAGACCCAGTACTTC. Its protein product is CASSLTSGKGGETQYF.

This clone is medium-sized (0.01 to 0.1%) in the sample. V is TRBV29-1 and J is TRBJ2-7, with 10 bases that match TRBD2. Germline V gives CDR1 SQVTM, CDR2 ANQGSEA. This CDR3 is 13 amino acids long. V shed 4 bases and J 3 bases; nucleotides not matched to a gene: 3. CDR3 sequence (DNA): TGCAGCGTTGCAAGGACTAGCGGCTACGAGCAGTACTTC. Protein: CSVARTSGYEQYF.

V is TRBV19 and J is TRBJ1-6; no firm D call. CDR3 size: 13 residues. V dropped 3 bases and J dropped 10 bases, with 10 bases sitting between them. Germline V gene data show CDR1 as LNHDA and CDR2 as SQIVND (reference sequence). Written as DNA, the CDR3 is TGTGCCAGTAGTATCCTAAGAGGATCACCCCTCCACTTT. This encodes CASSILRGSPLHF.

The V call is TRBV28, the J call TRBJ2-3; no clear D. CDR1 and CDR2 (germline): MDHEN, SYDVKM. This CDR3 has 13 amino acids. Trimming took off 3 bases at V and 0 bases at J, with 4 bases between the two ends. In nucleotides, the CDR3 is TGTGCCAGCAGTTTGTATAGCACAGATACGCAGTATTTT. Translated, it gives CASSLYSTDTQYF.

This clone has a handful of counts. The CDR3 loop reads CASAGTGGWNEQFF. In DNA, the CDR3 is TGTGCCAGCGCCGGGACAGGGGGCTGGAATGAGCAGTTCTTC. The chain links TRBV6-1 to TRBJ2-1, with TRBD1 matching 12 bases. With V trimmed by 8 bases and J by 7 bases, 6 bases remained unmatched. There are 14 residues in the CDR3. Germline lookup yields CDR1 MNHNS and CDR2 SASEGT.

Relative to its sample, this clone is medium-sized. This chain connects TRBV7-2 to TRBJ2-7; D is ambiguous. The ends were cut back, 2 bases at V and 0 bases at J, with 5 bases in the middle. Germline V CDR1 and CDR2: SGHTA, FQGNSA. The CDR3 totals 13 residues. CDR3 sequence: CASSLNYSYEQYF. The CDR3 DNA reads as TGTGCCAGCAGCTTAAATTACTCCTACGAGCAGTACTTC. The complete variable domain, with remaining parts taken from reference TRBV7-2 and TRBJ2-7, reads GAGVSQSPSNKVTEKGKDVELRCDPISGHTALYWYRQSLGQGLEFLIYFQGNSAPDKSGLPSDRFSAERTGGSVSTLTIQRTQQEDSAVYLCASSLNYSYEQYFGPGTRLTVT.

With respect to this clone: One junction end disagrees with the germline gene, perhaps due to a read error. The chain combines TRBV9 with TRBJ2-1, with 10 bases matching TRBD1. Germline lookup yields CDR1 SGDLS and CDR2 YYNGEE. The CDR3 loop spans 16 amino acids. This chain's CDR3 is CASSDRPGQGTDEQLF. CDR3 DNA: TGTGCCAGCAGCGATCGACCGGGACAGGGGACTGATGAGCAGCTCTTC.

The V and J genes are TRBV28 and TRBJ1-2; D remains unclear. The CDR3 contains 12 residues. With 4 bases removed from V and 8 bases from J, the gap between germline ends came to 11 bases. The germline V gene encodes CDR1 MDHEN and CDR2 SYDVKM. CDR3 residues: CASSYSIGGYTF. In nucleotides, the CDR3 is TGTGCCAGCAGTTATAGCATTGGCGGCTACACCTTC.

In its sample, this clone was seen a few times. This may stem from a read error, because a much larger clone lies one nucleotide away. Other DNA sequences in this sample translate to the same CDR3. The chain links TRBV4-1 to TRBJ1-2; the match to TRBD1 covers 7 bases. V dropped 0 bases and J dropped 7; count of bases not matched to a gene: 5. The CDR3 spans 14 residues. The V gene's germline CDR1 is MGHRA and CDR2 YSYEKL. This chain's CDR3 is CASSQETGYFGYTF. The CDR3 DNA reads as TGCGCCAGCAGCCAAGAGACAGGGTACTTTGGCTACACCTTC.

The gene calls are TRBV6-5 and TRBJ1-1; tentative D call: TRBD1 (5 bases). Germline V gene sequence: CDR1 MNHEY, CDR2 SVGAGI. This CDR3 comprises 14 residues. Trimming cost V 2 bases and J 4 bases, with 11 bases left between them. This chain's CDR3 is CASSYAGLGTEAFF. CDR3 coding DNA: TGTGCCAGCAGTTACGCGGGGCTAGGCACTGAAGCTTTCTTT.

The chain employs TRBV15 and TRBJ2-6; TRBD2 aligns across 9 bases. Germline trimming cut 2 bases from V and 1 base from J; bases unmatched to any gene: 12. The CDR3 is 20 residues long. Germline values: CDR1 LNHNV, CDR2 YYDKDF (reference sequence). CDR3 nucleotides: TGTGCCACCAGCAGATCCCTGTTGTCTAGCGGGAAGTCTGGGGCCAACGTCCTGACTTTC. Its protein product is CATSRSLLSSGKSGANVLTF.

The chain has TRBV11-3 and TRBJ2-1; TRBD2 aligns across 11 bases. The CDR3 is 14 residues long. J gave up 10 bases and V 3 bases, and 5 bases lay outside the gene matches. Looked up from germline, CDR1 is SGHNT and CDR2 is YENEEA. CDR3 nucleotides: TGTGCCAGCAGCTTGGTCCTAGCGGGAGGAGAGCAGTTCTTC. Translating gives CASSLVLAGGEQFF.

Here the CDR3 DNA reads TGTGCCAGCAGCCGGATGAGGGTTGGGAAAGAGACCCAGTACTTC. It translates to CASSRMRVGKETQYF. J is TRBJ2-5 and V is TRBV11-2; a weak D match, TRBD2 (5 bases). Germline CDR1 reads SGHAT; CDR2 reads FQNNGV. The CDR3 extends over 15 amino acids. V was trimmed by 5 bases and J by 3 bases, leaving 16 bases between them.

This chain uses TRBV6-5 with TRBJ2-5; D not resolved. V lost 5 bases to trimming and J lost 7 bases, with 8 bases between them. In germline, CDR1 is MNHEY, CDR2 SVGAGI. The CDR3 contains 11 residues. CDR3 nucleotides: TGTGCCAGCAGTCTGGGCAGGACCCAGTACTTC. Its translation is CASSLGRTQYF.